This T cell receptor (beta chain) was identified during a study of regulatory T cells in long-lasting Graves disease. Study results and limitations: Persistent Graves' patients had lower TCR diversity than newly diagnosed ones. There were preferences for TRBV28, TRBJ1-2 and TRBJ2-5 in persistent disease.

To make TCR beta libraries, researchers used iRepertoire HTBI primers and Arm-PCR of CDR3 regions. TCRdb re-analysed the multiplex PCR reads in MiXCR, keeping a single row per CDR3 protein. The sample has 350,000 to 450,000 distinct CDR3 sequences, 10% to 15% seen once. This clonotype was detected many times. Its antigen is not known. Specified time point: newly diagnosed GD, antithyroid drugs for less than 3 months. Construction of the TCR library relied on RNA isolated from PBMCs. Patients with Graves' disease were diagnosed by American Thyroid Association guidelines. Per the germline V gene, CDR1 is MDHEN and CDR2 is SYDVKM. This CDR3 is built from 13 residues. V gave up 6 bases and J gave up 4 bases, with 12 bases separating them. These records were also assigned to another study, of T cells in Graves' hyperthyroidism and ophthalmopathy.

The chain joins TRBV28 to TRBJ2-5; D is ambiguous. Sequenced material: peripheral blood mononuclear cells (PBMCs), taken at new diagnosis, from a patient treated with antithyroid drugs. The receptor comes from a woman between 18 and 30 years old with Graves disease. In DNA, the CDR3 is TGTGCCAGCAGCCAAATAGAGATAGAGACCCAGTACTTC. Its translation: CASSQIEIETQYF.